These 15 T cell receptor beta chains were all obtained from the same sample, sequenced in a study of control samples from healthy donors and cancer patients. Libraries were prepared by immunoSEQ multiplex PCR; TCRdb keeps only in-frame clonotypes and omits some of them. This sample carries 45,000 to 60,000 clones, roughly 94% of them seen once, and the ten largest clones take 3% to 4%. Input material: blood. The receptors stem from a man aged 25 to 45 in good health.

The rearrangement joins TRBV9 to TRBJ1-5; 10 bases are shared with TRBD1. CDR3 length equals 15 residues. The germline V gene has CDR1 SGDLS and CDR2 YYNGEE. The V and J ends lost 3 bases and 5 bases, in that order; junction bases with no gene match: 5. The CDR3 loop reads CASSAGTGDYQPQHF. CDR3 nucleotides: TGTGCCAGCAGCGCCGGGACAGGGGACTATCAGCCCCAGCATTTT. Using reference TRBV9 and TRBJ1-5 for the parts outside the CDR3, the full variable domain is DSGVTQTPKHLITATGQRVTLRCSPRSGDLSVYWYQQSLDQGLQFLIQYYNGEERAKGNILERFSAQQFPDLHSELNLSSLELGDSALYFCASSAGTGDYQPQHFGDGTRLSIL.

The CDR3 sequence is CASSPGLGSYEQYF. CDR3 sequence (DNA): TGTGCCAGCAGCCCGGGACTTGGCTCCTACGAGCAGTACTTC. The V gene is TRBV5-6, the J gene TRBJ2-7; D perhaps matches TRBD2 (6 bases). Germline CDR1 and CDR2: SGHDT and YYEEEE. The CDR3 sequence is 14 residues long. The V and J ends lost 4 bases and 0 bases respectively, with 11 bases between them. Based on the CDR3 plus reference TRBV5-6 and TRBJ2-7, the full variable domain is DAGVTQSPTHLIKTRGQQVTLRCSPKSGHDTVSWYQQALGQGPQFIFQYYEEEERQRGNFPDRFSGHQFPNYSSELNVNALLLGDSALYLCASSPGLGSYEQYFGPGTRLTVT.

The chain links TRBV2 to TRBJ2-2; 9 nucleotides align to TRBD2. The junction had 13 bases not matched to a gene; V was cut back by 11 bases and J by 3 bases. This CDR3 has 16 amino acids. Germline assignment: CDR1 SNHLY and CDR2 FYNNEI. The CDR3 bases are TGTGCCCCCAGTGACGCGGCGGGGGGGGACACCGGGGAGCTGTTTTTT. Amino acid sequence: CAPSDAAGGDTGELFF.

This clone was detected only once. V usage is TRBV24-1 and J usage is TRBJ2-3, with 8 nucleotides matching TRBD1. Germline CDR1 KGHDR, CDR2 SFDVKD. V was pared by 3 bases and J by 0 bases, with 7 bases of the junction left unmatched. The length of the CDR3 is 17 residues. The CDR3 protein is CATSDPIGTGSTDTQYF. CDR3 bases: TGTGCCACCAGTGATCCGATCGGGACAGGCAGCACAGATACGCAGTATTTT.

V gene TRBV11-2 combines with J gene TRBJ1-1, with unresolved D. This CDR3 has 14 amino acids. Trimming shortened V by 3 bases and J by 1 base, and 9 bases separated the two germline ends. Germline-derived CDR1 and CDR2 are SGHAT and FQNNGV. This CDR3 is CASSLASKNTEAFF. The CDR3 DNA reads as TGTGCCAGCAGCTTGGCTTCGAAGAACACTGAAGCTTTCTTT.

The chain is built from TRBV20-1 and TRBJ2-3; possible D gene TRBD2, 6 bases. The CDR3 covers 14 residues. Germline CDR1 DFQATT, CDR2 SNEGSKA (reference sequence). V was cut by 3 bases and J by 4 bases, with 14 bases left in between. This chain's CDR3 is CSASVAGTSDTQYF. The CDR3 DNA reads as TGCAGTGCTAGTGTAGCCGGGACTTCAGATACGCAGTATTTT.

The CDR3 DNA follows: TGTGCCAGCAGCCAAGAGGACAGACCTAATTCACCCCTCCACTTT. Amino acids: CASSQEDRPNSPLHF. This sequence joins TRBV3-1 (or the pseudogene TRBV3-2) and TRBJ1-6; D may be TRBD1 (6 bases). Trimming took 0 bases from V and 6 from J, leaving 9 bases between them. Germline loops: CDR1 LGHDT, CDR2 YNNKEL (reference sequence). CDR3 size: 15 residues.

This clone was observed a single time. The V and J genes are TRBV9 and TRBJ2-1, with TRBD2 matching 9 bases. The V segment lost 3 bases and the J segment 5 bases; nucleotides outside the gene matches: 12. The germline gives CDR1 SGDLS, CDR2 YYNGEE. This CDR3 is 17 amino acids long. CDR3 in amino acids: CASSATRLAGFNNEQFF. CDR3 in DNA: TGTGCCAGCAGCGCTACAAGGCTAGCGGGGTTTAACAATGAGCAGTTCTTC.

The chain uses TRBV11-3 and TRBJ1-1; 8 bases map to TRBD1. Per germline, CDR1 SGHNT and CDR2 YENEEA. The CDR3 totals 15 residues. The V gene end was trimmed by 4 bases and the J gene end by 4 bases; junction bases not matched to a gene: 8. The CDR3: CASSSGQGGTTEAFF. For the CDR3, the DNA is TGTGCCAGCAGCTCTGGACAGGGAGGGACCACTGAAGCTTTCTTT. The full variable domain, rest sourced from reference TRBV11-3 and TRBJ1-1, is EAGVVQSPRYKIIEKKQPVAFWCNPISGHNTLYWYLQNLGQGPELLIRYENEEAVDDSQLPKDRFSAERLKGVDSTLKIQPAELGDSAVYLCASSSGQGGTTEAFFGQGTRLTVV.

The V and J genes are TRBV2 and TRBJ2-1, with D tentatively TRBD2 (6 bases). This CDR3 contains 13 residues. CDR1 SNHLY and CDR2 FYNNEI come from the germline V gene. The V gene lost 6 bases and the J gene lost 9 bases, with 15 bases spanning the gap. The CDR3 reads CASRRDAGGEQFF. The CDR3 DNA reads as TGTGCCAGCAGGAGGGACGCCGGGGGTGAGCAGTTCTTC.

This chain joins TRBV7-9 and TRBJ2-4; possibly TRBD1 for D (7 bases). Trimming took 7 bases from V and 3 from J, leaving 16 bases between them. Germline CDR1 SEHNR, CDR2 FQNEAQ (reference sequence). The length of the CDR3 is 15 residues. The CDR3 sequence is CASTRGTDGKNIQYF. The DNA for the CDR3 is TGTGCCAGCACCCGCGGGACAGACGGCAAAAACATTCAGTACTTC.

V usage is TRBV6-5 and J usage is TRBJ1-5; D is possibly TRBD1 (6 bases). CDR1 is MNHEY and CDR2 is SVGAGI in the germline V gene. V lost 6 bases, J lost 2 bases, and 14 bases lay in between. The CDR3 is 15 residues long. The CDR3 sequence is CASRATGIGNQPQHF. DNA of the CDR3: TGTGCCAGCAGAGCCACAGGGATTGGCAATCAGCCCCAGCATTTT.

V is TRBV10-3 and J is TRBJ1-6, with D unresolved. The length of the CDR3 is 13 residues. Germline CDR1 and CDR2: ENHRY and SYGVKD. V was shortened by 1 base and J by 9 bases, with 7 bases between the two germline ends. CDR3 in DNA: TGTGCCATCAGTGAGTTAGGAGCTTCACCCCTCCACTTT. Amino acid sequence: CAISELGASPLHF.

This chain connects TRBV27 to TRBJ1-1, with no clear D. CDR3 size: 14 residues. The V end lost 5 bases, the J end lost 0 bases, and 10 bases lay between the germline ends. Germline V gene sequence: CDR1 MNHEY, CDR2 SMNVEV (reference sequence). The CDR3 is CASSAVGLNTEAFF. CDR3 DNA: TGTGCCAGCAGTGCCGTAGGGCTGAACACTGAAGCTTTCTTT.

This clone was recorded once. The CDR3: CASSEVSRGGTEAFF. The CDR3 nucleotides are TGTGCCAGCAGTGAAGTGAGCAGGGGAGGCACTGAAGCTTTCTTT. V usage is TRBV6-1 and J usage is TRBJ1-1, with D perhaps TRBD1 (6 bases). Germline assignment: CDR1 MNHNS and CDR2 SASEGT. V lost 1 base and J 4 bases, leaving 13 bases between the germline ends. CDR3 length: 15 amino acids.